What follows are 19 T cell receptor beta chains derived from one specimen sequenced in a study of shared clonotypes between healthy human individuals. The assay was immunoSEQ multiplex PCR, and TCRdb's table has in-frame clones only and misses some. The data contain over 2 million clones, 85% to 95% of them singletons. Specimen: naive CD4+ T cells sorted from blood. The subset: CD45RA+ positively selected. The receptors originated from a man between 18 and 35 years old in good health.

A word on this clone: Other nucleotide sequences from this sample produce the same CDR3. The V gene is TRBV25-1, the J gene TRBJ1-2, with TRBD1 matching 7 bases. Germline loops: CDR1 MGHDK, CDR2 SYGVNS. The CDR3 has 13 residues. The V and J ends lost 2 bases and 8 bases, in that order; junction bases with no gene match: 5. DNA of the CDR3: TGTGCCAGCAGTGAAGGGGGCAGGGGGGGCTACACCTTC. Its protein is CASSEGGRGGYTF.

V usage is TRBV10-1 and J usage is TRBJ2-3; a weak D match, TRBD1 (6 bases). V lost 5 bases and J 2 bases, leaving 11 bases between the germline ends. The CDR3 totals 14 residues. Germline V gives CDR1 WNHNN, CDR2 SYGVQD (reference sequence). CDR3 sequence: CASSLDRSTDTQYF. CDR3 coding DNA: TGCGCCAGCAGTCTGGACAGATCCACAGATACGCAGTATTTT.

V and J are TRBV18 and TRBJ2-1; no clear D. CDR3 size: 15 residues. The germline CDR1 and CDR2 sequences are KGHSH and LQKENI. Trimming cost V 3 bases and J 3 bases, with 12 bases left between them. The CDR3 nucleotides read TGTGCCAGCTCACCTCTCCACGACGGCTACAATGAGCAGTTCTTC. It codes for CASSPLHDGYNEQFF.

This sequence joins TRBV27 and TRBJ1-2; the D is unclear. Per germline, CDR1 MNHEY and CDR2 SMNVEV (reference sequence). The CDR3 has 16 residues. V was trimmed by 3 bases and J by 1 base, leaving 15 bases between them. The CDR3 nucleotides are TGTGCCAGCAGTTTCGTCTTTCCGAACAGTAACTATGGCTACACCTTC. Its translation is CASSFVFPNSNYGYTF.

Notes on this clone: Distinct nucleotide sequences in the sample also encode this CDR3. This chain links TRBV6-5 with TRBJ1-6, with 10 bases identical to TRBD1. Trimming removed 4 bases from V and 7 bases from J; junction bases left unmatched: 4. Germline CDR1 reads MNHEY; CDR2 reads SVGAGI. CDR3 length equals 15 residues. The CDR3 loop is CASSSRDRGNSPLHF. CDR3 in DNA: TGTGCCAGCAGTTCCCGGGACAGGGGAAATTCACCCCTCCACTTT.

This clone was seen a single time. The chain has TRBV5-1 and TRBJ2-1; TRBD1 agrees at 9 bases. V shed 0 bases and J 8 bases; nucleotides not matched to a gene: 6. CDR1 and CDR2 (germline): SGHRS, YFSETQ. This CDR3 region has 15 residues. In DNA form, the CDR3 reads TGCGCCAGCAGCTTGGCCGGACAGGGGAGGGATGAGCAGTTCTTC. This codes for CASSLAGQGRDEQFF.

This clone was observed a few times. The CDR3 DNA is TGTGCCAGCAGCTTCGGGGCCGGGGGCAATCAGCCCCAGCATTTT. It translates to CASSFGAGGNQPQHF. The V and J genes are TRBV7-9 and TRBJ1-5, with a tentative D call TRBD1 (5 bases). The CDR3 covers 15 residues. Germline CDR1 is SEHNR and CDR2 is FQNEAQ (reference sequence). V lost 3 bases, J lost 2 bases, and 11 bases lay in between.

This chain connects TRBV9 to TRBJ2-3; 11 positions agree with TRBD2. The CDR3 totals 18 residues. Germline loops: CDR1 SGDLS, CDR2 YYNGEE. V trimming: 2 bases; J trimming: 0 bases; junction bases outside the gene matches: 8. The CDR3: CASSVSNGLAGSTDTQYF. In DNA, the CDR3 is TGTGCCAGCAGCGTCAGTAACGGACTAGCGGGTAGCACAGATACGCAGTATTTT.

V and J are TRBV6-6 and TRBJ1-2; D not resolved. Per the germline V gene, CDR1 is MNHNY and CDR2 is SVGAGI (reference sequence). The CDR3 spans 14 residues. V was clipped by 4 bases and J by 2 bases, with 11 bases between them. DNA of the CDR3: TGTGCCAGCAGTTCGGTCTTGCAGAACTATGGCTACACCTTC. Residues: CASSSVLQNYGYTF.

This clone was seen at least ten times. The CDR3 region is CASSSGTQIYEQYF. The DNA for the CDR3 is TGTGCCAGCAGTTCCGGGACTCAAATCTACGAGCAGTACTTC. V is TRBV27 and J is TRBJ2-7; D might be TRBD2 (6 bases). CDR1 is MNHEY, CDR2 SMNVEV, per germline (reference sequence). The CDR3 is 14 amino acids. V was clipped by 4 bases and J by 3 bases, with 13 bases between them.

As regards this clone: This could be a read error, since a much larger clone is one nucleotide away. Other nucleotide sequences from this sample produce the same CDR3. The chain links TRBV2 to TRBJ2-7; the D gene could be TRBD1 or TRBD2 (5 bases each). Per the germline V gene, CDR1 is SNHLY and CDR2 is FYNNEI. The length of the CDR3 is 13 residues. The V gene lost 7 bases and the J gene lost 0 bases, with 10 bases spanning the gap. CDR3 DNA: TGTGCCAGCACTGGGACCCGCTCCTACGAGCAGTACTTC. Translation gives CASTGTRSYEQYF.

This clone was seen just once. The V gene is TRBV9, the J gene TRBJ1-2; the match to TRBD1 covers 8 bases. The V gene's germline CDR1 is SGDLS and CDR2 YYNGEE. V lost 3 bases, J lost 4 bases, and 5 bases stayed unmatched. The CDR3 runs to 14 residues. The DNA for the CDR3 is TGTGCCAGCAGCGGGGGACAGGCCCCCTATGGCTACACCTTC. Protein product: CASSGGQAPYGYTF.

The chain couples TRBV30 to TRBJ1-5; perhaps TRBD1 as D (5 bases). Trimming cost V 2 bases and J 0 bases, with 8 bases left between them. Germline V CDR1 and CDR2: GTSNPN, SVGIG (reference sequence). The CDR3 consists of 14 residues. The CDR3 region is CAWSTDSSNQPQHF. The CDR3 DNA follows: TGTGCCTGGAGTACCGACAGTAGCAATCAGCCCCAGCATTTT.

A remark on this clone: Other nucleotide sequences from this sample produce the same CDR3. The rearrangement joins TRBV7-2 to TRBJ2-2; no definite D call. CDR3 length: 14 residues. Germline CDR1 and CDR2: SGHTA and FQGNSA. Trimming pared 0 bases from V and 2 bases from J, leaving 4 bases between. The CDR3: CASSLAANTGELFF. CDR3 nucleotide sequence: TGTGCCAGCAGCTTAGCGGCCAACACCGGGGAGCTGTTTTTT.

The chain recombines TRBV7-9 with TRBJ2-1, with D unresolved. This CDR3 is 12 amino acids long. Per the germline V gene, CDR1 is SEHNR and CDR2 is FQNEAQ (reference sequence). Trimming shortened V by 8 bases and J by 4 bases, and 9 bases separated the two germline ends. The CDR3 spells CASGATYNEQFF. In DNA, the CDR3 is TGTGCCAGCGGCGCGACATACAATGAGCAGTTCTTC.

CDR3 nucleotides: TGTGCCAGCAGTACGGACCGTGGGACGACTGAAGCTTTCTTT. Protein product: CASSTDRGTTEAFF. The chain employs TRBV11-3 and TRBJ1-1, with a weak D call TRBD1 (5 bases). V was clipped by 6 bases and J by 5 bases, with 16 bases between them. The V gene's germline CDR1 is SGHNT and CDR2 YENEEA. The CDR3 is made up of 14 amino acids.

This clone was seen once. The chain employs TRBV19 and TRBJ1-1, with D possibly TRBD1 on 5 matching bases. The CDR3 is 14 residues long. In germline, CDR1 is LNHDA, CDR2 SQIVND (reference sequence). Trimming shortened V by 7 bases and J by 1 base, and 13 bases separated the two germline ends. CDR3 coding DNA: TGTGCCAGTAAGTGGAGAGGGGCGAACACTGAAGCTTTCTTT. This encodes CASKWRGANTEAFF.

This chain joins TRBV5-1 and TRBJ1-1; D remains unclear. In germline, CDR1 is SGHRS, CDR2 YFSETQ. The CDR3 is 15 amino acids. The germline V and J ends were trimmed by 0 bases and 3 bases, with 12 bases remaining between them. This CDR3 reads CASSLVSTRDTEAFF. The CDR3 coding sequence is TGCGCCAGCAGCTTGGTCTCGACCAGAGACACTGAAGCTTTCTTT. The whole variable domain, filled in from reference TRBV5-1 and TRBJ1-1, reads KAGVTQTPRYLIKTRGQQVTLSCSPISGHRSVSWYQQTPGQGLQFLFEYFSETQRNKGNFPGRFSGRQFSNSRSEMNVSTLELGDSALYLCASSLVSTRDTEAFFGQGTRLTVV.

This clone was recorded at least ten times. This chain uses TRBV30 with TRBJ2-5; 8 bases fit TRBD1. This CDR3 spans 14 amino acids. Germline-derived CDR1 and CDR2 are GTSNPN and SVGIG (reference sequence). Trimming took 2 bases from V and 5 from J; bases not matched to a gene: 7. CDR3 nucleotides: TGTGCCTGGAGTAGACGACAGGGGACGGAGACCCAGTACTTC. This sequence encodes CAWSRRQGTETQYF.